The 26 T cell receptor beta chains given below trace back to one sample, sequenced in a study of molecular identifiers for immune sequencing clone quantification. Via MiXCR, TCRdb re-called the PCR reads, giving one row per CDR3 protein. Of over 600,000 distinct CDR3 sequences listed, 15% to 20% are singletons. The sequenced material came from naive CD8+ T cells from blood, with Jurkat cell RNA spiked in. As to subset: FACS-sorted CD8+CD4-CCR7+CD45RA+ naive T cells. These TCRs come from a human donor in good health. Some libraries in this study had Jurkat cell RNA spiked in.

On this clonotype: This may be a read error: a much more frequent sequence differs by one nucleotide. The chain combines TRBV7-9 with TRBJ2-5; TRBD1 agrees at 8 bases. Germline loops: CDR1 SEHNR, CDR2 FQNEAQ (reference sequence). The CDR3 extends over 16 amino acids. Germline trimming cut 5 bases from V and 4 bases from J; bases unmatched to any gene: 12. Here the CDR3 reads CASSVGQGKYRETQYF. Written as DNA, the CDR3 is TGTGCCAGCAGCGTAGGACAGGGAAAATATCGAGAGACCCAGTACTTC.

This clonotype was counted ten times or more. The chain carries TRBV10-3 and TRBJ2-5; D uncertain. The CDR3 covers 15 residues. Germline CDR1 is ENHRY and CDR2 is SYGVKD. V lost 0 bases, J lost 1 base, and 9 bases lay in between. The DNA of the CDR3 is TGTGCCATCAGTGAGTCGGTGTGGGGCCAAGAGACCCAGTACTTC. Its protein is CAISESVWGQETQYF.

This clonotype came up many times. The chain has TRBV29-1 and TRBJ2-3; D not resolved. Looked up from germline, CDR1 is SQVTM and CDR2 is ANQGSEA. This CDR3 comprises 12 residues. Trimming cost V 2 bases and J 0 bases, with 3 bases left between them. The DNA of the CDR3 is TGCAGCGTTGAATTTAGCACAGATACGCAGTATTTT. It yields the protein CSVEFSTDTQYF.

In this sample, this clonotype turned up many times. This CDR3 reads CASSQEPGPMNTEAFF. For the CDR3, the DNA is TGCGCCAGCAGCCAAGAGCCGGGACCCATGAACACTGAAGCTTTCTTT. The V call is TRBV4-3, the J call TRBJ1-1; the D gene is possibly TRBD1 (5 bases). V was shortened by 0 bases and J by 0 bases, with 11 bases between the two germline ends. Germline V CDR1 and CDR2: LGHNA, YSLEER. This CDR3 is 16 amino acids long.

This clonotype came up a few times. The chain carries TRBV5-4 and TRBJ1-1; 9 nucleotides agree with TRBD1. V lost 6 bases, J lost 6 bases, and 18 bases stayed unmatched. CDR1 and CDR2 from the germline V gene are SGHNT and YYREEE (reference sequence). The CDR3 runs 17 residues. DNA of the CDR3: TGTGCCAGCAACTCAGGACAGGGGATCGGAGCGACTCCTGAAGCTTTCTTT. Residues: CASNSGQGIGATPEAFF.

The V and J genes are TRBV6-2 or TRBV6-3 and TRBJ2-6; the match to TRBD1 covers 12 bases. Per germline, CDR1 MNHEY and CDR2 SVGEGT. The CDR3 contains 18 residues. The trim removed 4 bases at V and 3 bases at J, leaving 7 bases unmatched. The CDR3 bases are TGTGCCAGCAGTTTCGACCGGGACAGGGGGCTTGGGGCCAACGTCCTGACTTTC. It encodes CASSFDRDRGLGANVLTF.

This clonotype was seen ten or more times. In DNA form, the CDR3 reads TGTGCCAGCAGCGTCCCCGACGCGGGTGTGGCTGAAGCTTTCTTT. Protein sequence: CASSVPDAGVAEAFF. This chain uses TRBV7-9 with TRBJ1-1; the D is unclear. This CDR3 region has 15 residues. Germline V gene data show CDR1 as SEHNR and CDR2 as FQNEAQ (reference sequence). With 5 bases removed from V and 6 bases from J, the gap between germline ends came to 19 bases.

A word on this clonotype: This may stem from a read error, because a much larger clone lies one nucleotide away. The chain combines TRBV27 with TRBJ2-7; 7 bases fit TRBD2. Germline lookup yields CDR1 MNHEY and CDR2 SMNVEV (reference sequence). The CDR3 loop spans 13 amino acids. J lost 0 bases, V lost 5 bases, and 1 base had no gene match. CDR3 sequence: CASSREVSYEQYF. CDR3 DNA sequence: TGTGCCAGCAGTCGGGAGGTCTCCTACGAGCAGTACTTC.

This clonotype came up many times. The CDR3 sequence is CASSPPRSDTEAFF. Here the CDR3 DNA reads TGTGCCAGCTCACCACCGAGGAGTGACACTGAAGCTTTCTTT. This rearrangement joins TRBV18 to TRBJ1-1, with D unresolved. CDR1 is KGHSH and CDR2 is LQKENI in the germline V gene. CDR3 size: 14 residues. The germline V and J ends were trimmed by 0 bases and 3 bases, with 8 bases remaining between them. Filled out from reference TRBV18 and TRBJ1-1, the complete variable domain reads NAGVMQNPRHLVRRRGQEARLRCSPMKGHSHVYWYRQLPEEGLKFMVYLQKENIIDESGMPKERFSAEFPKEGPSILRIQQVVRGDSAAYFCASSPPRSDTEAFFGQGTRLTVV.

Ten or more counts support this clonotype. This sequence joins TRBV3-1 and TRBJ1-1; D gene uncertain. The V gene lost 4 bases and the J gene lost 7 bases, with 13 bases spanning the gap. Germline V lookup: CDR1 LGHDT, CDR2 YNNKEL (reference sequence). The CDR3 extends over 13 amino acids. CDR3 nucleotides: TGTGCCAGCAGCCCCCCGTGGGCGGATGAAGCTTTCTTT. It yields the protein CASSPPWADEAFF.

With respect to this clonotype: A much larger clonotype is one base distant, so this may be a read error. The rearrangement links TRBV5-1 to TRBJ2-1, with 11 bases aligning to TRBD2. This CDR3 spans 16 amino acids. Germline V CDR1 and CDR2: SGHRS, YFSETQ. Written as DNA, the CDR3 is TGCGCCGGCAGCTTGGATAGCGGGAGGGCCTACAATGAGCAGTTCTTC. It specifies CAGSLDSGRAYNEQFF.

This clonotype occurred many times. The gene calls are TRBV5-1 and TRBJ2-5; tentatively, D is TRBD1 or TRBD2 (5 bases each). Germline V gives CDR1 SGHRS, CDR2 YFSETQ. V lost 1 base and J lost 1, with 11 bases in between. There are 15 residues in the CDR3. CDR3: CASSLTWGPQETQYF. Written as DNA, the CDR3 is TGCGCCAGCAGCTTGACTTGGGGACCCCAAGAGACCCAGTACTTC.

Details on this clonotype: It may be a read error: a sequence one base away is much more abundant. This chain links TRBV15 with TRBJ2-1; 11 bases are shared with TRBD2. CDR1 and CDR2 from the germline V gene are LNHNV and YYDKDF (reference sequence). The CDR3 length is 18 residues. The CDR3 here is CATSRDRASGRNYNGQFF. In nucleotides, the CDR3 is TGTGCCACCAGCAGAGATCGGGCTAGCGGGAGGAACTACAATGGGCAGTTCTTC.

The chain joins TRBV2 to TRBJ2-1, with a weak D call TRBD2 (5 bases). The germline gives CDR1 SNHLY, CDR2 FYNNEI. The CDR3 contains 14 residues. The V gene lost 9 bases and the J gene lost 3 bases, with 15 bases spanning the gap. The chain's CDR3 is CASRTGSDYNEQFF. CDR3 in DNA: TGTGCCAGTCGGACGGGATCAGACTACAATGAGCAGTTCTTC.

This clonotype was detected many times. The chain recombines TRBV13 with TRBJ2-2, with a weak D call TRBD1 (5 bases). Germline values: CDR1 PRHDT, CDR2 FYEKMQ (reference sequence). Trimming stripped 5 bases from V and 7 bases from J, with 8 bases between. This CDR3 has 12 residues. The CDR3 sequence: CASSPQGGELFF. The CDR3 DNA reads TGTGCCAGCAGCCCCCAGGGCGGGGAGCTGTTTTTT.

This clonotype was seen more than once but under ten times. The rearrangement links TRBV6-1 to TRBJ1-4; 7 positions agree with TRBD1. There are 16 residues in the CDR3. Germline loops: CDR1 MNHNS, CDR2 SASEGT. J lost 1 base, V lost 7 bases, and 9 bases had no gene match. This CDR3 reads CASTAGQPLTNEKLFF. DNA of the CDR3: TGTGCCAGCACCGCGGGACAGCCCCTAACTAATGAAAAACTGTTTTTT.

As for this clonotype: Germline is not matched at one junction end, which may reflect a read error. V and J are TRBV7-2 and TRBJ2-7, with D hard to call. The germline V gene has CDR1 SGHTA and CDR2 FQGNSA. The CDR3 totals 15 residues. CDR3 in DNA: TGTGCCGGCAGCTTAAGTACCGGAACATTCTACGAGCAGTACTTC. Its protein is CAGSLSTGTFYEQYF.

Ten or more counts support this clonotype. V is TRBV10-3 and J is TRBJ1-4; no reliable D call. The CDR3 runs to 13 residues. V gave up 5 bases and J gave up 0 bases, with 4 bases separating them. Germline CDR1 is ENHRY and CDR2 is SYGVKD. CDR3 amino acids: CAISRATNEKLFF. The CDR3 bases are TGTGCCATCAGTAGGGCAACTAATGAAAAACTGTTTTTT.

Regarding this clonotype: A much larger clone differs from this one at a single base, so this may be a read error. The CDR3 loop reads CRARTASTNYGYTF. In DNA, the CDR3 is TGCCGTGCTAGGACAGCATCTACTAACTATGGCTACACCTTC. The V call is TRBV20-1, the J call TRBJ1-2; D might be TRBD1 (6 bases). Germline V gives CDR1 DFQATT, CDR2 SNEGSKA (reference sequence). The CDR3 is 14 amino acids.

This clonotype has just a few counts. V gene TRBV7-9 combines with J gene TRBJ2-5, with TRBD1 as a possible D gene (6 bases). CDR1 and CDR2 from the germline V gene are SEHNR and FQNEAQ (reference sequence). The CDR3 spans 16 residues. Trimming removed 3 bases from V and 5 bases from J, with 19 bases in between. The CDR3: CASSFTGSPYGETQYF. CDR3 in DNA: TGTGCCAGCAGCTTTACAGGGTCGCCATACGGGGAGACCCAGTACTTC.

Ten or more counts support this clonotype. The rearrangement uses TRBV27 and TRBJ1-5; D remains ambiguous. Per germline, CDR1 MNHEY and CDR2 SMNVEV (reference sequence). V was pared by 5 bases and J by 6 bases, with 8 bases between. The CDR3 extends over 12 amino acids. Here the CDR3 DNA reads TGTGCCAGCAGTCCGCCCGGTCAGCCCCAGCATTTT. This sequence encodes CASSPPGQPQHF.

In regard to this clonotype: A much larger clone differs from this one at a single base, so this may be a read error. The genes are TRBV6-5 and TRBJ2-1, with TRBD1 matching 7 bases. CDR1 and CDR2 from the germline V gene are MNHEY and SVGAGI. CDR3 size: 15 residues. The CDR3: CASSQTGPRYIEQFF. CDR3 coding DNA: TGTGCCAGCAGCCAGACAGGGCCCCGGTACATTGAGCAGTTCTTC.

This clonotype has more than one count but fewer than ten. The V call is TRBV27, the J call TRBJ2-1; 12 nucleotides agree with TRBD2. V trimming: 4 bases; J trimming: 7 bases; junction bases outside the gene matches: 5. Germline loops: CDR1 MNHEY, CDR2 SMNVEV (reference sequence). This CDR3 comprises 15 residues. This CDR3 is CASSWGTSGPNEQFF. CDR3 sequence (DNA): TGTGCCAGCAGTTGGGGGACTAGCGGGCCGAATGAGCAGTTCTTC.

For this clonotype: A much larger clone differs from this one at a single base, so this may be a read error. The conserved final phenylalanine or tryptophan is absent from the CDR3, which likely points to a read error. This chain uses TRBV27 with TRBJ2-7, with 10 positions matching TRBD2. The CDR3 is made up of 13 amino acids. V gave up 5 bases and J gave up 5 bases; unmatched junction bases: 3. Germline V gene sequence: CDR1 MNHEY, CDR2 SMNVEV (reference sequence). Here the CDR3 reads CASSTSGINEQYL. CDR3 bases: TGTGCCAGCAGTACTAGCGGGATCAACGAGCAGTACCTC.

Ten or more counts support this clonotype. The gene calls are TRBV7-6 and TRBJ2-3; 9 nucleotides align to TRBD1. CDR3 length: 16 residues. Germline V gene data show CDR1 as SGHVS and CDR2 as FNYEAQ. J gave up 4 bases and V 5 bases, and 10 bases lay outside the gene matches. The CDR3 sequence is CASSRTGVPIADTQYF. The CDR3 bases are TGTGCCAGCAGCCGGACAGGGGTACCAATCGCAGATACGCAGTATTTT. Full variable domain (outside the CDR3, taken from reference TRBV7-6 and TRBJ2-3): GAGVSQSPRYKVTKRGQDVALRCDPISGHVSLYWYRQALGQGPEFLTYFNYEAQQDKSGLPNDRFSAERPEGSISTLTIQRTEQRDSAMYRCASSRTGVPIADTQYFGPGTRLTVL.

V gene TRBV7-9 combines with J gene TRBJ2-6, with 8 bases matching TRBD1. The J segment lost 1 base and the V segment lost 5 bases, leaving 13 bases of the junction unmatched. This CDR3 spans 19 amino acids. Germline loops: CDR1 SEHNR, CDR2 FQNEAQ (reference sequence). CDR3 DNA: TGTGCCAGCAGCGCAAGTGGGGACAGGATCCGGTCTGGGGCCAACGTCCTGACTTTC. As protein: CASSASGDRIRSGANVLTF.